This TCR beta chain came from a study of response to subunit inactivated influenza vaccine. Study-level points and caveats: Authors proposed each seasonal influenza vaccination draws in few new T cells.

A remark on this clonotype: Its antigen is unknown.

The germline V gene encodes CDR1 SGHKS and CDR2 YYEKEE (reference sequence). CDR3 length: 15 amino acids. The ends were cut back, 4 bases at V and 4 bases at J, with 17 bases in the middle. TCRdb re-derived calls from the RT-PCR reads in MiXCR, one entry per CDR3 protein. The sample carries roughly 500,000 distinct CDR3 sequences, 16% recorded once. Sequenced here: CD4+ T cells sorted from PBMCs, sampled approximately 25 months after vaccination. This chain joins TRBV5-5 and TRBJ1-1; D is undetermined. The sequence derives from a man between 45 and 75 years old who received an inactivated influenza vaccine. The CDR3 here is CASSLGRSASTEAFF. CDR3 coding DNA: TGTGCCAGCAGCCTCGGGAGGAGCGCCTCCACTGAAGCTTTCTTT.